A selection of T cell receptor beta chains follows, all from one sample in a study of T-cell memory formation after mild COVID-19. MiXCR, applied by TCRdb to the 5' RACE reads, yields one record per CDR3 protein. The sample shows approximately 290,000 distinct CDR3 sequences, roughly a fifth of them seen only once. The sample was PBMCs or a T cell subset sorted from them (not recorded which). The receptors originated from a man younger than 30 who had mild COVID-19 (a few samples of this study predate the infection). Cell type and time point are not known. The CDR3 runs from the conserved cysteine through the conserved F or W. A D gene is named only where the DNA matches it firmly. Expanded clones are given a class, and other clones once, few, many or no size at all.

d_call	clone_size	v_call	j_call	cdr3_aa	cdr3_nt
.	few	TRBV28	TRBJ2-6	CASSFVGANVLTF	TGTGCCAGCAGTTTCGTGGGGGCCAACGTCCTGACTTTC
.	.	TRBV7-2	TRBJ1-2	CASSLARGGYTF	TGTGCCAGCAGCTTAGCAAGGGGGGGCTACACCTTC
.	.	TRBV7-2	TRBJ2-5	CASSLSVGETQYF	TGTGCCAGCAGCTTATCAGTGGGGGAGACCCAGTACTTC
TRBD1	.	TRBV25-1	TRBJ2-3	CASSAPGTASTDTQYF	TGTGCCAGCAGTGCCCCCGGGACAGCTAGCACAGATACGCAGTATTTT
.	few	TRBV6-6	TRBJ2-5	CASSYSQGGETQYF	TGTGCCAGCAGTTACTCGCAGGGGGGAGAGACCCAGTACTTC
.	.	TRBV7-9	TRBJ1-1	CASSNSGGTEAFF	TGTGCCAGCAGCAATAGTGGTGGCACTGAAGCTTTCTTT
.	.	TRBV4-3	TRBJ2-3	CASSHLPGSTDTQYF	TGCGCCAGCAGCCATTTGCCGGGCAGCACAGATACGCAGTATTTT
.	.	TRBV20-1	TRBJ2-7	CSVVGGLDYEQYF	TGCAGTGTTGTCGGGGGGCTTGACTACGAGCAGTACTTC
.	.	TRBV4-3	TRBJ2-7	CASSPDRTKSYEQYF	TGCGCCAGCAGCCCCGACAGAACCAAATCCTACGAGCAGTACTTC
TRBD1	few	TRBV7-2	TRBJ1-4	CASSPRTGESEKLFF	TGTGCCAGCAGCCCCCGGACAGGAGAGTCGGAAAAACTGTTTTTT
.	few	TRBV6-5	TRBJ1-1	CASSYDSRGYTEAFF	TGTGCCAGCAGTTACGATAGCAGGGGATACACTGAAGCTTTCTTT
.	few	TRBV6-4	TRBJ2-3	CASSDNGDTQYF	TGTGCCAGCAGTGACAACGGAGATACGCAGTATTTT
.	few	TRBV4-1	TRBJ1-1	CASSQDLQGNTEAFF	TGCGCCAGCAGCCAAGATTTGCAGGGGAACACTGAAGCTTTCTTT
.	few	TRBV4-3	TRBJ2-1	CASSQWGQGIIDEQFF	TGCGCCAGCAGCCAGTGGGGGCAGGGGATAATCGATGAGCAGTTCTTC
.	.	TRBV27	TRBJ2-3	CASSPNLLEITDTQYF	TGTGCCAGCAGTCCCAATTTACTAGAAATCACAGATACGCAGTATTTT
.	.	TRBV6-5	TRBJ1-5	CASSYRGPRQPQHF	TGTGCCAGCAGTTACAGGGGACCCCGCCAGCCCCAGCATTTT
TRBD2	few	TRBV7-2	TRBJ2-3	CASSFATSGVPGEDTQYF	TGTGCCAGCAGCTTTGCGACTAGCGGGGTCCCTGGTGAGGATACGCAGTATTTT
.	few	TRBV5-1	TRBJ1-5	CASSLGGGDQPQHF	TGCGCCAGCAGCTTAGGGGGGGGAGATCAGCCCCAGCATTTT
.	few	TRBV5-1	TRBJ2-5	CASSLAPGQTETQYF	TGCGCCAGCAGCTTGGCCCCCGGACAGACAGAGACCCAGTACTTC
.	many	TRBV12-3/TRBV12-4	TRBJ2-7	CASKILGLPEQYF	TGTGCCAGCAAAATTCTAGGCCTGCCCGAGCAGTACTTC
TRBD2	.	TRBV7-8	TRBJ2-7	CASSFGLAGYEQYF	TGTGCCAGCAGCTTCGGACTAGCGGGGTACGAGCAGTACTTC
.	.	TRBV5-1	TRBJ1-2	CASSPRGGSYGYTF	TGCGCCAGCAGCCCTCGGGGGGGCAGCTATGGCTACACCTTC
.	few	TRBV3-1	TRBJ2-3	CASSQDTLGAQYF	TGTGCCAGCAGCCAAGACACCCTGGGTGCGCAGTATTTT
.	many	TRBV6-4	TRBJ2-1	CASSETVDYNEQFF	TGTGCCAGCAGTGAAACAGTAGATTACAATGAGCAGTTCTTC
TRBD1	few	TRBV6-2/TRBV6-3	TRBJ2-1	CASRDRGYNEQFF	TGTGCCAGCCGGGACAGGGGGTACAATGAGCAGTTCTTC
TRBD1	few	TRBV12-3/TRBV12-4	TRBJ1-1	CASSPGGEAFF	TGTGCCAGCAGCCCAGGGGGCGAAGCTTTCTTT
TRBD1	few	TRBV4-1	TRBJ1-6	CASSQNGQENSPLHF	TGCGCCAGCAGCCAAAATGGACAGGAGAATTCACCCCTCCACTTT
TRBD1	.	TRBV7-8	TRBJ1-5	CASSQGGGPQHF	TGTGCCAGCAGTCAGGGGGGTGGGCCCCAGCATTTT
TRBD2	.	TRBV27	TRBJ2-3	CASNHGGGADTQYF	TGTGCCAGCAACCATGGCGGGGGGGCAGATACGCAGTATTTT
TRBD1	few	TRBV5-1	TRBJ2-2	CASSFGRRTGNTGELFF	TGCGCCAGCAGCTTTGGGAGAAGGACAGGCAACACCGGGGAGCTGTTTTTT
.	few	TRBV4-1	TRBJ1-1	CASSPKGGNTEAFF	TGCGCCAGCAGCCCGAAGGGAGGGAACACTGAAGCTTTCTTT
TRBD1	.	TRBV7-8	TRBJ2-3	CATTSQGADTQYF	TGTGCCACCACTTCACAGGGGGCAGATACGCAGTATTTT
.	few	TRBV29-1	TRBJ2-4	CSVGVYAKNIQYF	TGCAGCGTGGGGGTATACGCCAAAAACATTCAGTACTTC
.	.	TRBV4-1	TRBJ2-1	CASSQDRARVYNEQFF	TGCGCCAGCAGCCAAGACAGAGCCAGGGTGTACAATGAGCAGTTCTTC
.	few	TRBV12-3/TRBV12-4	TRBJ1-2	CASSFIGGNYGYTF	TGTGCCAGCAGTTTTATTGGCGGTAACTATGGCTACACCTTC
TRBD1	.	TRBV6-2/TRBV6-3	TRBJ2-3	CASTLPGTGGDTQYF	TGTGCCAGCACCTTGCCAGGGACAGGTGGCGATACGCAGTATTTT
TRBD2	.	TRBV9	TRBJ2-5	CASSPRSGVETQYF	TGTGCCAGCAGCCCCAGGAGCGGGGTAGAGACCCAGTACTTC
TRBD1	.	TRBV6-6	TRBJ1-2	CASRRGPDRDDGYTF	TGTGCCAGCAGACGGGGACCGGACAGGGACGATGGCTACACCTTC
TRBD1	.	TRBV20-1	TRBJ1-2	CSASRQGAGDGYTF	TGCAGTGCGAGCCGACAGGGGGCAGGGGATGGCTACACCTTC
.	.	TRBV7-9	TRBJ1-1	CASSTGQNTEAFF	TGTGCCAGCAGCACAGGACAAAACACTGAAGCTTTCTTT
.	once	TRBV4-3	TRBJ1-1	CASSQAGGVSYTEAFF	TGCGCCAGCAGCCAAGCCGGGGGGGTTTCGTACACTGAAGCTTTCTTT
.	few	TRBV5-8	TRBJ2-2	CASSLPPGGGTGELFF	TGTGCCAGCAGCTTGCCCCCGGGGGGCGGGACCGGGGAGCTGTTTTTT
TRBD1	.	TRBV20-1	TRBJ2-7	CSARSGTGNSYEQYF	TGCAGTGCTAGGTCCGGGACAGGAAACTCCTACGAGCAGTACTTC
.	.	TRBV20-1	TRBJ2-2	CSAVVSTGELFF	TGCAGTGCCGTAGTCTCCACCGGGGAGCTGTTTTTT
TRBD1	few	TRBV6-1	TRBJ2-7	CASRITGGRDEQYF	TGTGCCAGCAGAATCACAGGGGGCCGAGACGAGCAGTACTTC
TRBD2	many	TRBV7-2	TRBJ2-3	CASSSRTSSDTQYF	TGTGCCAGCAGCTCTAGGACTAGTTCGGATACGCAGTATTTT
TRBD1	.	TRBV7-9	TRBJ2-1	CASSPGTGSSYNEQFF	TGTGCCAGCAGCCCGGGGACAGGGAGCTCCTACAATGAGCAGTTCTTC
TRBD2	few	TRBV7-2	TRBJ2-7	CASSALAGAYEQYF	TGTGCCAGCAGCGCCCTAGCGGGGGCCTACGAGCAGTACTTC
.	.	TRBV5-5	TRBJ2-2	CASMDIGAGELFF	TGTGCCAGTATGGACATCGGTGCCGGGGAGCTGTTTTTT
TRBD1	few	TRBV6-2/TRBV6-3	TRBJ2-1	CASRRTGGYNEQFF	TGTGCCAGCAGGAGAACAGGGGGGTACAATGAGCAGTTCTTC
.	.	TRBV6-4	TRBJ1-1	CASSDTPGTRAFF	TGTGCCAGCAGTGACACACCCGGGACCAGAGCTTTCTTT
.	.	TRBV7-9	TRBJ1-1	CASSLGRQGDTEAFF	TGTGCCAGCAGCTTAGGGCGGCAGGGAGACACTGAAGCTTTCTTT
.	few	TRBV5-6	TRBJ2-1	CASSLYNSNEQFF	TGTGCCAGCAGCTTGTACAATTCCAATGAGCAGTTCTTC
.	many	TRBV28	TRBJ1-4	CASSSSHRKLFF	TGTGCCAGCAGTTCGTCACATCGGAAACTGTTTTTT
.	few	TRBV7-9	TRBJ2-1	CASSLLRQYNEQFF	TGTGCCAGCAGCTTACTTCGGCAGTACAATGAGCAGTTCTTC
.	.	TRBV3-1	TRBJ2-7	CASSWGQGSSYEQYF	TGTGCCAGCAGCTGGGGCCAGGGGAGCTCCTACGAGCAGTACTTC
.	few	TRBV19	TRBJ1-1	CASSSIRGTEAFF	TGTGCCAGTAGTAGCATCCGGGGCACTGAAGCTTTCTTT
TRBD1	few	TRBV10-1	TRBJ1-1	CASSGQGIGNTEAFF	TGCGCCAGCAGCGGACAGGGAATAGGGAACACTGAAGCTTTCTTT
.	many	TRBV7-2	TRBJ2-5	CASSLDLSGLQETQYF	TGTGCCAGCAGCTTAGATCTCAGCGGGCTCCAAGAGACCCAGTACTTC
.	few	TRBV9	TRBJ2-1	CASSLRETVVYNEQFF	TGTGCCAGCAGCTTAAGGGAGACCGTGGTCTACAATGAGCAGTTCTTC